This is a list of T cell receptor beta chains from one sample in a study of shared clonotypes between healthy human individuals. Method: immunoSEQ multiplex PCR; TCRdb's copy keeps in-frame clones and lacks some. The sample has about 2.2 million clones, approximately 92% seen once. Sequenced input: naive CD8+ T cells from PBMCs. The receptor source for this set is a man aged 18 to 30 in good health. Some clones in this sample may be carry-over from other donors' samples. CDR3s include the opening cysteine and the closing phenylalanine or tryptophan. The D gene is left open where the match is weak. Clone sizes are given selectively: once, few, many, or a class where the clone is expanded.

j_call: TRBJ1-2; v_call: TRBV5-1; d_call: NA; clone_size: NA; cdr3_nt: TGCGCCAGCAGCTCCGATTGGGACGGGTCCTATGGCTACACCTTC; cdr3_aa: CASSSDWDGSYGYTF
j_call: TRBJ2-4; v_call: TRBV10-2; d_call: TRBD1; clone_size: NA; cdr3_nt: TGCGCCAGCAGAGACAGGGGGCTTGCCAAAAACATTCAGTACTTC; cdr3_aa: CASRDRGLAKNIQYF
j_call: TRBJ2-7; v_call: TRBV27; d_call: NA; clone_size: NA; cdr3_nt: TGTGCCAGCAGTTTATCTTCGGCACAGTACTACGAGCAGTACTTC; cdr3_aa: CASSLSSAQYYEQYF
j_call: TRBJ2-5; v_call: TRBV7-9; d_call: NA; clone_size: NA; cdr3_nt: TGTGCCAGCAGCCGCCTCTTAGCGGACTCCCAGTACTTC; cdr3_aa: CASSRLLADSQYF
j_call: TRBJ1-1; v_call: TRBV21-1; d_call: NA; clone_size: NA; cdr3_nt: TGTGCCAGGGTGGAGGGTGTGGCTTTCTTT; cdr3_aa: CARVEGVAFF
j_call: TRBJ2-2; v_call: TRBV7-3; d_call: NA; clone_size: NA; cdr3_nt: TGTGCCAGCAGCGTAGATGGCACGGTCACCGGGGAGCTGTTTTTT; cdr3_aa: CASSVDGTVTGELFF
j_call: TRBJ2-3; v_call: TRBV6-5; d_call: TRBD2; clone_size: NA; cdr3_nt: TGTGCCAGCGTTAGCGGGAATGGAGGTACGCAGTATTTT; cdr3_aa: CASVSGNGGTQYF
j_call: TRBJ2-5; v_call: TRBV6-1; d_call: NA; clone_size: NA; cdr3_nt: TGTGCCAGCAGTGATCTTGGCTCCCTTACTCACCAAGAGACCCAGTACTTC; cdr3_aa: CASSDLGSLTHQETQYF
j_call: TRBJ1-1; v_call: TRBV27; d_call: NA; clone_size: NA; cdr3_nt: TGTGCCAGCAGTGAGTACGGTGAAGCTTTCTTT; cdr3_aa: CASSEYGEAFF
j_call: TRBJ2-5; v_call: TRBV28; d_call: TRBD2; clone_size: NA; cdr3_nt: TGTGCCAGCAGTCCCCCGTCTGAGCGGGAGGTGATAGAGACCCAGTACTTC; cdr3_aa: CASSPPSEREVIETQYF
j_call: TRBJ1-2; v_call: TRBV9; d_call: NA; clone_size: NA; cdr3_nt: TGTGCCAGCAGCGCCAGAGCTAACTATGGCTACACCTTC; cdr3_aa: CASSARANYGYTF
j_call: TRBJ2-1; v_call: TRBV6-1; d_call: NA; clone_size: NA; cdr3_nt: TGTGCCAGCAGTGCACCTAGCAACTCCTACAATGAGCAGTTCTTC; cdr3_aa: CASSAPSNSYNEQFF
j_call: TRBJ2-7; v_call: TRBV27; d_call: TRBD1; clone_size: once; cdr3_nt: TGTGCCAGCAGTCCTGTCGGGACAGGGTTCTACGAGCAGTACTTC; cdr3_aa: CASSPVGTGFYEQYF
j_call: TRBJ2-7; v_call: TRBV19; d_call: TRBD1; clone_size: NA; cdr3_nt: TGTGCCAGTAGTATGTTTTGGGGACAGGGGATAACCGAGCAGTACTTC; cdr3_aa: CASSMFWGQGITEQYF
j_call: TRBJ1-2; v_call: TRBV20-1; d_call: NA; clone_size: NA; cdr3_nt: TGCAGTGCTAGAGGCGACAGGAGCTACACCTTC; cdr3_aa: CSARGDRSYTF
j_call: TRBJ2-7; v_call: TRBV10-3; d_call: TRBD2; clone_size: NA; cdr3_nt: TGTGCCATCAGCGGGGGGACTAGCGGCCACTTCGAGCAGTACTTC; cdr3_aa: CAISGGTSGHFEQYF
j_call: TRBJ1-1; v_call: TRBV6-4; d_call: NA; clone_size: NA; cdr3_nt: TGTGCCAGCAGGGGACGGATGAACACTGAAGCTTTCTTT; cdr3_aa: CASRGRMNTEAFF
j_call: TRBJ2-3; v_call: TRBV7-6; d_call: TRBD1; clone_size: NA; cdr3_nt: TGTGCCAGCAGCCGAAACGTACAGGGGTTGGTTACAGATACGCAGTATTTT; cdr3_aa: CASSRNVQGLVTDTQYF
j_call: TRBJ2-7; v_call: TRBV21-1; d_call: NA; clone_size: NA; cdr3_nt: TGTGCCAGCAGCAAAGAGCACCGGCTCCCCTACGAGCAGTACTTC; cdr3_aa: CASSKEHRLPYEQYF
j_call: TRBJ2-3; v_call: TRBV19; d_call: NA; clone_size: NA; cdr3_nt: TGTGCCAGTAGTATGGGCACCATAGCGACGCAGTATTTT; cdr3_aa: CASSMGTIATQYF